This passage covers 7 T cell receptor beta chains from one sample sequenced in a study of cytomegalovirus exposure and HLA in healthy donors. A multiplex PCR was run with 60 Vbeta primers and 13 Jbeta primers. Using immunoSEQ multiplex PCR, the repertoire was profiled, and TCRdb retains in-frame clones only, with some absent. The sample has under 200,000 clones, around 80% seen once. Sequencing was performed on PBMCs. These receptors were collected from a woman between 40 and 55 years old in good health and CMV-seronegative.

The chain has TRBV7-2 and TRBJ2-5; D unresolved. Germline V lookup: CDR1 SGHTA, CDR2 FQGNSA. Trimming took 2 bases from V and 5 from J, leaving 12 bases between them. The CDR3 has 14 residues. The CDR3 DNA is TGTGCCAGCAGCTTATTTTCCCTAATGGAGACCCAGTACTTC. It specifies CASSLFSLMETQYF.

The chain joins TRBV6-1 to TRBJ2-1, with D uncertain. The CDR3 extends over 13 amino acids. V lost 2 bases and J lost 0, with 2 bases in between. Germline CDR1 reads MNHNS; CDR2 reads SASEGT. In nucleotides, the CDR3 is TGTGCCAGCAGTGAATACTCCTACAATGAGCAGTTCTTC. Translation gives CASSEYSYNEQFF.

This clone occurred once. The chain joins TRBV9 to TRBJ1-2; D gene uncertain. V gave up 4 bases and J gave up 4 bases, with 11 bases separating them. The CDR3 covers 13 residues. Germline loops: CDR1 SGDLS, CDR2 YYNGEE. CDR3 sequence reads: CASSTVILYGYTF. CDR3 DNA sequence: TGTGCCAGCAGCACCGTTATACTCTATGGCTACACCTTC.

V and J are TRBV5-1 and TRBJ2-1, with TRBD2 as a possible D gene (6 bases). CDR1 SGHRS and CDR2 YFSETQ come from the germline V gene. The CDR3 has 14 residues. V was cut by 0 bases and J by 7 bases, with 11 bases left in between. CDR3 DNA: TGCGCCAGCAGCTTGGACCCCGGAGGGAATGAGCAGTTCTTC. Translating it yields CASSLDPGGNEQFF.

The chain joins TRBV7-2 to TRBJ2-1, with D perhaps given as TRBD1 or TRBD2 (5 bases each). The CDR3 loop spans 15 amino acids. Germline V gene sequence: CDR1 SGHTA, CDR2 FQGNSA. Trimming stripped 5 bases from V and 0 bases from J, with 11 bases between. The CDR3 loop reads CASSLGESSYNEQFF. CDR3 DNA sequence: TGTGCCAGCAGCCTAGGGGAGAGCTCCTACAATGAGCAGTTCTTC.

This clone was observed a handful of times. V gene TRBV25-1 combines with J gene TRBJ1-1; D is ambiguous. The CDR3 loop spans 14 amino acids. V was pared by 2 bases and J by 4 bases, with 11 bases between. Germline loops: CDR1 MGHDK, CDR2 SYGVNS. CDR3 protein: CASSEPTQATEAFF. In DNA, the CDR3 is TGTGCCAGCAGTGAACCGACACAAGCCACTGAAGCTTTCTTT.

The chain is built from TRBV28 and TRBJ2-1, with 7 nucleotides matching TRBD2. Trimming removed 9 bases from V and 4 bases from J; junction bases left unmatched: 12. The V gene's germline CDR1 is MDHEN and CDR2 SYDVKM. The CDR3 spans 15 residues. The CDR3 bases are TGTGCCAGTCTCCCGGGGGGACCTCTATACAATGAGCAGTTCTTC. Translating it yields CASLPGGPLYNEQFF.